This TCR beta chain was recorded in a study of blood T cell repertoires in COVID-19. Study at large: Whether acute or convalescent, the COVID-19 samples came from the United States, Italy and Spain. Sources were T cells, B-cell-depleted T cells, or PBMCs; the material itself was cDNA or gDNA.

In the original processing: Reference gene primers were amplified, and this amplification served to estimate nucleated cell counts. TCRdb's copy holds only in-frame clones and misses some; the assay was immunoSEQ multiplex PCR. That table gives V, J and clone size, and the DNA gave D and trimming. This sample has under 300,000 clones, with approximately 86% found just once. This clone was picked up one time. The CDR3 has 14 amino acids. The V end lost 5 bases, the J end lost 5 bases, and 14 bases lay between the germline ends. Looked up from germline, CDR1 is LNHNV and CDR2 is YYDKDF (reference sequence).

Sequencing was carried out using peripheral blood. The origin of this receptor is a man aged 55-75 years who had recovered from COVID-19. The chain recombines TRBV15 with TRBJ2-3; weak D call: TRBD2 (6 bases). The CDR3 here is CATSRLRGGDTQYF. CDR3 in DNA: TGTGCCACCAGCCGCCTTAGGGGAGGAGATACGCAGTATTTT. The variable domain in full, completed from reference TRBV15 and TRBJ2-3, reads DAMVIQNPRYQVTQFGKPVTLSCSQTLNHNVMYWYQQKSSQAPKLLFHYYDKDFNNEADTPDNFQSRRPNTSFCFLDIRSPGLGDTAMYLCATSRLRGGDTQYFGPGTRLTVL.